The 13 T cell receptor beta chains below were found in one sample sequenced in a study of CD8+CD57+ T cells in acquired aplastic anemia (dated by TCRdb to the late 2010s). Expansion of CD8+CD57+ cells had been shown by flow cytometry in the patients chosen for sequencing. TCRdb lists the instrument as Illumina HiSeq 2000. Genomic DNA served as template for TCR beta VDJ combination and CDR3 sequence profiling. TCRdb reworked the public reads: Q25 trimming with fastp, MiXCR clone assembly, productive beta chains retained. Entries are consolidated by CDR3 protein sequence, retaining the most common genes and DNA. This sample lists over 250,000 distinct CDR3 sequences; 56% were detected once. The leading ten clones occupy around 1.2% of the sample. Sequenced material: sorted CD4+, CD8+, or CD8+CD57+ T cells (not recorded which) from PBMCs. Receptor source: a human donor with aplastic anemia.

The rearrangement links TRBV2 to TRBJ1-2; D is ambiguous. This CDR3 is built from 15 residues. The V end was cut by 7 bases, the J end by 3 bases, with 18 bases between. The V gene's germline CDR1 is SNHLY and CDR2 FYNNEI. Written as DNA, the CDR3 is TGTGCCAGCAAGGGTGGACGGGGAAGAGACTATGGCTACACCTTC. Translated: CASKGGRGRDYGYTF.

This clonotype was recorded only once. The chain has TRBV7-9 and TRBJ1-6; D possibly corresponds to TRBD1 (6 bases). The CDR3 loop spans 15 amino acids. V was cut by 4 bases and J by 7 bases, with 14 bases left in between. From germline, CDR1 is SEHNR and CDR2 FQNEAQ (reference sequence). The CDR3 sequence: CASSSNLDRNSPLHF. The DNA of the CDR3 is TGTGCCAGCAGCTCGAACCTCGACAGGAATTCACCCCTCCACTTT.

The CDR3 coding sequence is TGTGCCAGCAGCTCTGGATCAACTAATGAAAAACTGTTTTTT. It codes for CASSSGSTNEKLFF. This chain links TRBV28 with TRBJ1-4; the D is unclear. The CDR3 loop spans 14 amino acids. V lost 6 bases, J lost 0 bases, and 8 bases lay in between. CDR1 and CDR2 from the germline V gene are MDHEN and SYDVKM.

The chain combines TRBV7-9 with TRBJ1-5, with D possibly TRBD1 on 5 matching bases. Germline-derived CDR1 and CDR2 are SEHNR and FQNEAQ (reference sequence). This CDR3 has 13 amino acids. V lost 4 bases to trimming and J lost 4 bases, with 8 bases between them. The DNA for the CDR3 is TGTGCCAGCAGCTCGACAGAGAATCAGCCCCAGCATTTT. This sequence encodes CASSSTENQPQHF.

The chain carries TRBV19 and TRBJ2-7; the match to TRBD1 covers 10 bases. The length of the CDR3 is 14 residues. Unmatched junction bases numbered 6, after V lost 4 bases and J lost 6 bases. The germline CDR1 and CDR2 sequences are LNHDA and SQIVND (reference sequence). The CDR3 loop is CASSTGTGVCEQYF. The DNA of the CDR3 is TGTGCCAGTAGTACCGGGACAGGGGTTTGCGAGCAGTACTTC.

The V gene is TRBV9, the J gene TRBJ2-3; 8 positions match TRBD2. CDR1 is SGDLS, CDR2 YYNGEE, per germline. V lost 0 bases to trimming and J lost 4 bases; unmatched junction nucleotides: 10. The CDR3 covers 17 residues. The CDR3 here is CASSVALPGRAPDTQYF. The CDR3 DNA sequence: TGTGCCAGCAGCGTAGCTCTCCCCGGGAGGGCCCCAGATACGCAGTATTTT.

DNA of the CDR3: TGTGCCAGCAGCGCCTACAGGGTTCCTGAAGCTTTCTTT. This gives the protein CASSAYRVPEAFF. The chain recombines TRBV25-1 with TRBJ1-1; a weak D match, TRBD1 (6 bases). V dropped 6 bases and J dropped 6 bases, with 14 bases sitting between them. From germline, CDR1 is MGHDK and CDR2 SYGVNS. The CDR3 spans 13 residues.

This rearrangement joins TRBV25-1 to TRBJ2-1, with TRBD2 matching over 15 bases. The V and J ends lost 5 bases and 12 bases, in that order; junction bases with no gene match: 8. There are 15 residues in the CDR3. Looked up from germline, CDR1 is MGHDK and CDR2 is SYGVNS. For the CDR3, the DNA is TGTGCCAGCAGTTTTGGACTAGCGGGAGGGCCAGGGCAGTTCTTC. Translation gives CASSFGLAGGPGQFF.

V gene TRBV2 combines with J gene TRBJ1-5; D uncertain. Trimming cost V 5 bases and J 7 bases, with 15 bases left between them. Germline V gene sequence: CDR1 SNHLY, CDR2 FYNNEI. This CDR3 region has 14 residues. CDR3 sequence: CASSSFGFGQPQHF. The DNA for the CDR3 is TGTGCCAGCAGTTCGTTCGGGTTCGGCCAGCCCCAGCATTTT. Full variable domain (missing parts from reference TRBV2 and TRBJ1-5): EPEVTQTPSHQVTQMGQEVILRCVPISNHLYFYWYRQILGQKVEFLVSFYNNEISEKSEIFDDQFSVERPDGSNFTLKIRSTKLEDSAMYFCASSSFGFGQPQHFGDGTRLSIL.

This clonotype was seen a few times. CDR3 residues: CASLIRDFNNEQFF. CDR3 DNA sequence: TGTGCCAGCCTGATCCGGGACTTCAACAATGAGCAGTTCTTC. This chain uses TRBV2 with TRBJ2-1; weak D call: TRBD2 (6 bases). Germline V CDR1 and CDR2: SNHLY, FYNNEI. This CDR3 is built from 14 residues. V lost 8 bases and J 5 bases, leaving 16 bases between the germline ends.

The chain joins TRBV2 to TRBJ2-3; 9 bases map to TRBD1. V shed 10 bases, J shed 4 bases, and the junction held 9 bases outside the gene matches. CDR3 size: 14 residues. CDR1 and CDR2 (germline): SNHLY, FYNNEI. Here the CDR3 DNA reads TGTGCCACCGTTACAGGGGGCGGCGCAGATACGCAGTATTTT. Its translation: CATVTGGGADTQYF. Looking up the rest from reference TRBV2 and TRBJ2-3 gives the full variable domain: EPEVTQTPSHQVTQMGQEVILRCVPISNHLYFYWYRQILGQKVEFLVSFYNNEISEKSEIFDDQFSVERPDGSNFTLKIRSTKLEDSAMYFCATVTGGGADTQYFGPGTRLTVL.

This chain links TRBV5-1 with TRBJ2-3; TRBD2 agrees at 10 bases. This CDR3 is 17 amino acids long. The germline V gene encodes CDR1 SGHRS and CDR2 YFSETQ. J was trimmed by 6 bases and V by 4 bases; bases with no gene match: 14. CDR3 nucleotide sequence: TGCGCCAGCAGCCTTTTACCGGGAGCGGGAGGGTACGATACGCAGTATTTT. Translated, it gives CASSLLPGAGGYDTQYF.

This clonotype came up many times. The chain employs TRBV19 and TRBJ1-1; D is possibly TRBD1 (5 bases). The CDR3 sequence is 17 residues long. The germline CDR1 and CDR2 sequences are LNHDA and SQIVND (reference sequence). V lost 9 bases to trimming and J lost 0 bases, with 23 bases between them. The CDR3, as DNA: TGTGCCAGCTCGGCGACCCGGGACCGATTCATGAACACTGAAGCTTTCTTT. This sequence encodes CASSATRDRFMNTEAFF.